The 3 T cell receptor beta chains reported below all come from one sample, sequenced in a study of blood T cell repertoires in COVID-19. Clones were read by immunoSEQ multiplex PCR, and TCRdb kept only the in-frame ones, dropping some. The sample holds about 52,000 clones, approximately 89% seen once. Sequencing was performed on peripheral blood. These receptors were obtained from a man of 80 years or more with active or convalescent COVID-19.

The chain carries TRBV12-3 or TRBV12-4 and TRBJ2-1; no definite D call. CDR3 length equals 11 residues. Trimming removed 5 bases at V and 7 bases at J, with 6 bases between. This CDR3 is CASSLINEQFF. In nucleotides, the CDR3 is TGTGCCAGCAGTCTTATTAATGAGCAGTTCTTC.

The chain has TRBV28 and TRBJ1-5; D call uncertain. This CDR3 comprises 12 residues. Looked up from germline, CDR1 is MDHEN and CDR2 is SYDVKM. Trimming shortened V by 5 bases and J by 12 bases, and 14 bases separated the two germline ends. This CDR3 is CASSLVGEGQHF. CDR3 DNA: TGTGCCAGCAGTCTCGTGGGTGAGGGCCAGCATTTT. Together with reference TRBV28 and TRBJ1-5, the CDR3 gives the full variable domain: DVKVTQSSRYLVKRTGEKVFLECVQDMDHENMFWYRQDPGLGLRLIYFSYDVKMKEKGDIPEGYSVSREKKERFSLILESASTNQTSMYLCASSLVGEGQHFGDGTRLSIL.

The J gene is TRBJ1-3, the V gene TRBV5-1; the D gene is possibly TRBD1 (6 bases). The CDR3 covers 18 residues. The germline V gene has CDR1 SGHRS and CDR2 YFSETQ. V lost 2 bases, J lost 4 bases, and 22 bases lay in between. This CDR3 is CASSFGWTANSYGNTIYF. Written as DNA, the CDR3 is TGCGCCAGCAGCTTCGGGTGGACAGCAAATTCTTACGGAAACACCATATATTTT.